This entry is about one T cell receptor beta chain. The antigen remains undetermined. The V gene's germline CDR1 is SGHRS and CDR2 YFSETQ. The V segment lost 4 bases and the J segment 5 bases; nucleotides outside the gene matches: 8. The CDR3 contains 15 residues. This sample was taken from a study of shared clonotypes between healthy human individuals. Study-wide findings and caveats: Generally, naive subsets came out with larger estimated richness than memory subsets. At large depth, rarefaction still showed sorted-subset sequencing to be incomplete.

Sequenced by immunoSEQ multiplex PCR; TCRdb stores in-frame clones only, minus some. The sample holds more than 900,000 clones, about 84% seen once. V is TRBV5-1 and J is TRBJ2-7; 11 bases agree with TRBD2. Sample: memory CD4+ T cells from PBMCs. Indicated subset: CD45RA-negative fraction. This TCR was sampled from a man younger than 35 in good health. Some clones in this sample may be carry-over from other donors' samples. The CDR3, as DNA: TGCGCCAGCAGCCTAATAGCGGGAGGGCCGGACGAGCAGTACTTC. Translated: CASSLIAGGPDEQYF. The full variable domain, in which reference TRBV5-1 and TRBJ2-7 provide the parts outside the CDR3, is KAGVTQTPRYLIKTRGQQVTLSCSPISGHRSVSWYQQTPGQGLQFLFEYFSETQRNKGNFPGRFSGRQFSNSRSEMNVSTLELGDSALYLCASSLIAGGPDEQYFGPGTRLTVT.